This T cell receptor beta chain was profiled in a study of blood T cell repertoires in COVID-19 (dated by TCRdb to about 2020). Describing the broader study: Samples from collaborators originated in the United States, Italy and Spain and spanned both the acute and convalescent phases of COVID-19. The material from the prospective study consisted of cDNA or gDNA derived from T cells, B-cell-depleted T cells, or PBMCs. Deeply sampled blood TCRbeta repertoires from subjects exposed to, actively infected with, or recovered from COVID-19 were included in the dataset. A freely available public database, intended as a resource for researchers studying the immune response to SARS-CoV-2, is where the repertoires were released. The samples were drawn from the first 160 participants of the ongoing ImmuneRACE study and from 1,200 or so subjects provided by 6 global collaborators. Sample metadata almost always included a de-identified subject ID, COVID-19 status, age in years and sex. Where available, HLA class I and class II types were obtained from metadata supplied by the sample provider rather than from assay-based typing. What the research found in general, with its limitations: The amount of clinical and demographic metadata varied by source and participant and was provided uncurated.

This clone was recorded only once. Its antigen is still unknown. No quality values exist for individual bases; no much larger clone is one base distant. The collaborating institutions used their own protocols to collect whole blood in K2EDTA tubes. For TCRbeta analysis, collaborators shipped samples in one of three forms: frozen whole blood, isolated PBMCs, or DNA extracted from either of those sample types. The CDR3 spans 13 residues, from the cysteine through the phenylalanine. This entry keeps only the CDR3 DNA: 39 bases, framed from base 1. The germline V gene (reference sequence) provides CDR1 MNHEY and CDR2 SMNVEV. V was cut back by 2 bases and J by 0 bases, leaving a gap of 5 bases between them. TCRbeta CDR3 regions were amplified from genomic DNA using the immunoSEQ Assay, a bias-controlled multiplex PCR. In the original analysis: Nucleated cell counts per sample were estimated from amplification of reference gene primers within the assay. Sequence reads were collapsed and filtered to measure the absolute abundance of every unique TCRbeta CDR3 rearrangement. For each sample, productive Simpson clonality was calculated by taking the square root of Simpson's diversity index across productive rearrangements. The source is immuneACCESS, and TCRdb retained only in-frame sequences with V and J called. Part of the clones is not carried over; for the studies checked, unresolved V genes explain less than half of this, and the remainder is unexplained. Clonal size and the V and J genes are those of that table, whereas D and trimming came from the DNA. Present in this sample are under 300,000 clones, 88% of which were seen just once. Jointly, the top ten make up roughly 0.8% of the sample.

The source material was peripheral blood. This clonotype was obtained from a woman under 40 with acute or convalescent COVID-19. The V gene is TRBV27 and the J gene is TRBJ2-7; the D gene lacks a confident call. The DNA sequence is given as TGTGCCAGCAGTTTACGGTACTCCTACGAGCAGTACTTC. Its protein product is CASSLRYSYEQYF.